The present T cell receptor beta chain was sequenced within a study of CD8+CD57+ T cells in acquired aplastic anemia. In the case of this clonotype: Its antigen is not identified.

The patients chosen for sequencing had shown expansion of CD8+CD57+ cells (detected by flow cytometry). Sequencing also captured CD8+CD57+ effector memory cells from a sixth of the 12 patients. Findings of the study overall: Against the total CD4+ and CD8+ pools, patient CD8+CD57+ cells had lower diversity.

Trimming stripped 0 bases from V and 0 bases from J, with 9 bases between. Germline CDR1 MGHDK, CDR2 SYGVNS. CDR3 length: 16 residues. CDR3 and TCR beta VDJ profiling relied on genomic DNA as the template. TCRdb itself ran the reads through MiXCR, one entry per CDR3 protein. The sample records around 19,000 distinct CDR3 sequences, almost 40% being singletons. This chain joins TRBV25-1 and TRBJ2-1; D perhaps matches TRBD2 (5 bases). Sequencing was performed on CD8+CD57+ T cells sorted from PBMCs. Specified subset: bead-enriched CD8+CD57+ effector memory T cells from SAA patients. This sequence was found in a human donor with aplastic anemia. CDR3 coding DNA: TGTGCCAGCAGTGAATATGAGGGATTCTCCTACAATGAGCAGTTCTTC. It translates to CASSEYEGFSYNEQFF.